These 21 T cell receptor beta chains originate from one sample sequenced in a study of cytomegalovirus exposure and HLA in healthy donors. The repertoire was sequenced with immunoSEQ multiplex PCR; TCRdb's copy has only in-frame clones and lacks some. The table has about 71,000 clones, approximately 94% seen once. Material: PBMCs. The receptors here all came from a man between 18 and 35 years old in good health and CMV-seropositive.

The rearrangement uses TRBV5-1 and TRBJ2-3; 7 positions match TRBD2. The ends lost 5 bases at V and 0 bases at J; junction bases unmatched: 6. This CDR3 comprises 15 residues. Germline lookup yields CDR1 SGHRS and CDR2 YFSETQ. CDR3 bases: TGCGCCAGCAGGCAACTAGCGACTAGCACAGATACGCAGTATTTT. Residues: CASRQLATSTDTQYF.

This chain links TRBV6-5 with TRBJ2-5; TRBD1 agrees at 8 bases. Germline V gene lookup returns CDR1 MNHEY and CDR2 SVGAGI. CDR3 size: 14 residues. V trimming: 7 bases; J trimming: 5 bases; junction bases outside the gene matches: 9. The CDR3 DNA sequence: TGTGCCAGCACTAACAGGGGGGTTTACGAGACCCAGTACTTC. Its translation is CASTNRGVYETQYF.

This rearrangement joins TRBV18 to TRBJ1-1, with D possibly being TRBD1 (5 bases). This CDR3 contains 16 residues. The V end was cut by 2 bases, the J end by 1 base, with 14 bases between. Germline V gene data show CDR1 as KGHSH and CDR2 as LQKENI. The DNA of the CDR3 is TGTGCCAGCTCACCATGGGAGGGGAGGACGAACACTGAAGCTTTCTTT. Translating gives CASSPWEGRTNTEAFF.

This clone appeared once. The chain carries TRBV6-6 and TRBJ2-2, with D maybe TRBD1 (6 bases). The V and J ends lost 5 bases and 2 bases respectively, with 12 bases between them. CDR1 is MNHNY, CDR2 SVGAGI, per germline (reference sequence). This CDR3 contains 15 residues. The chain's CDR3 is CASSLEGVNTGELFF. CDR3 DNA sequence: TGTGCCAGCAGTCTAGAGGGGGTTAACACCGGGGAGCTGTTTTTT.

This chain connects TRBV5-1 to TRBJ2-7, with D possibly matching TRBD1 (6 bases). V gave up 0 bases and J gave up 2 bases, with 9 bases separating them. This CDR3 is 14 amino acids long. Germline V CDR1 and CDR2: SGHRS, YFSETQ. CDR3 region: CASSLGTEAYEQYF. The CDR3 coding sequence is TGCGCCAGCAGCTTGGGGACAGAAGCCTACGAGCAGTACTTC.

J is TRBJ2-3 and V is TRBV7-3; D perhaps matches TRBD1 (5 bases). Germline V CDR1 and CDR2: SGHTA, FQGTGA. The CDR3 runs to 15 residues. Trimming cost V 3 bases and J 0 bases, with 10 bases left between them. The CDR3 loop is CASSFYGASTDTQYF. CDR3 DNA: TGTGCCAGCAGCTTCTATGGGGCTAGCACAGATACGCAGTATTTT. Filled out from reference TRBV7-3 and TRBJ2-3, the complete variable domain reads GAGVSQTPSNKVTEKGKYVELRCDPISGHTALYWYRQSLGQGPEFLIYFQGTGAADDSGLPNDRFFAVRPEGSVSTLKIQRTERGDSAVYLCASSFYGASTDTQYFGPGTRLTVL.

This chain joins TRBV14 and TRBJ1-1, with D tentatively TRBD1 (6 bases). Trimming shortened V by 6 bases and J by 7 bases, and 24 bases separated the two germline ends. CDR3 length equals 16 residues. Germline values: CDR1 SGHDN, CDR2 FVKESK. The CDR3 loop reads CASSLFHLGTSNEAFF. The CDR3 bases are TGTGCCAGCAGTCTCTTCCACCTCGGGACATCTAATGAAGCTTTCTTT.

This chain uses TRBV7-8 with TRBJ2-7; D is uncertain. The V end was cut by 5 bases, the J end by 2 bases, with 10 bases between. This CDR3 contains 13 residues. Germline V lookup: CDR1 SGHVS, CDR2 FQNEAQ. The CDR3 loop reads CASSSRETYEQYF. The CDR3 nucleotides are TGTGCCAGCAGCAGCCGTGAAACCTACGAGCAGTACTTC.

The CDR3 bases are TGCGCCAGCAGTCAGTGCAGGGGGCCCCTGGGCGGGGAGCTGTTTTTT. Amino acids: CASSQCRGPLGGELFF. The genes are TRBV23-1 and TRBJ2-2; 8 bases fit TRBD1. TRBV23-1 is annotated as an ORF whose role is uncertain. V trimming: 3 bases; J trimming: 7 bases; junction bases outside the gene matches: 10. The CDR3 is 16 amino acids.

This chain joins TRBV27 and TRBJ2-3; 8 bases line up with TRBD2. In germline, CDR1 is MNHEY, CDR2 SMNVEV (reference sequence). The CDR3 sequence is 16 residues long. V shed 2 bases and J 2 bases; nucleotides not matched to a gene: 6. The CDR3 DNA reads as TGTGCCAGCAGTTTAGAAACGGGGGGGGCCACAGATACGCAGTATTTT. Translation: CASSLETGGATDTQYF.

The chain joins TRBV7-3 to TRBJ2-1; D uncertain. With 2 bases removed from V and 7 bases from J, the gap between germline ends came to 9 bases. Germline CDR1 and CDR2: SGHTA and FQGTGA. The length of the CDR3 is 13 residues. CDR3: CASSLALLNEQFF. The DNA of the CDR3 is TGTGCCAGCAGCTTAGCACTCCTGAATGAGCAGTTCTTC.

This chain links TRBV5-6 with TRBJ2-7; the D gene is possibly TRBD2 (5 bases). The CDR3 sequence is 13 residues long. Germline V gene data show CDR1 as SGHDT and CDR2 as YYEEEE. The V end lost 3 bases, the J end lost 6 bases, and 13 bases lay between the germline ends. CDR3 DNA sequence: TGTGCCAGCAGCTCCTGGACTGCCCGCGAGCAGTACTTC. Residues: CASSSWTAREQYF.

The V gene is TRBV2, the J gene TRBJ2-7; D remains ambiguous. V gave up 4 bases and J gave up 2 bases, with 3 bases separating them. In germline, CDR1 is SNHLY, CDR2 FYNNEI. The CDR3 contains 11 residues. The CDR3 spells CASSAAYEQYF. DNA of the CDR3: TGTGCCAGCAGTGCGGCCTACGAGCAGTACTTC.

The V call is TRBV7-3, the J call TRBJ2-2; 8 bases match TRBD1. The V gene's germline CDR1 is SGHTA and CDR2 FQGTGA. Trimming removed 8 bases from V and 4 bases from J; junction bases left unmatched: 9. The CDR3 has 15 residues. The CDR3 loop is CASVSLQGGTGELFF. DNA of the CDR3: TGTGCCAGCGTCTCGCTACAGGGGGGCACCGGGGAGCTGTTTTTT.

The chain is built from TRBV6-5 and TRBJ2-7; possibly TRBD2 for D (5 bases). Germline loops: CDR1 MNHEY, CDR2 SVGAGI. V was shortened by 2 bases and J by 3 bases, with 14 bases between the two germline ends. The CDR3 covers 15 residues. CDR3 amino acids: CASSYGGSIYYEQYF. In nucleotides, the CDR3 is TGTGCCAGCAGTTACGGAGGCTCAATCTACTACGAGCAGTACTTC.

This clone showed up just a few times. The rearrangement links TRBV6-1 to TRBJ2-6; a weak D match, TRBD2 (5 bases). The CDR3 totals 16 residues. The V and J ends lost 2 bases and 4 bases respectively, with 12 bases between them. Germline-derived CDR1 and CDR2 are MNHNS and SASEGT. The DNA of the CDR3 is TGTGCCAGCAGTGAATGGGGAGAATCCGGGGCCAACGTCCTGACTTTC. It yields the protein CASSEWGESGANVLTF.

The chain uses TRBV19 and TRBJ2-3, with 13 nucleotides matching TRBD2. The germline gives CDR1 LNHDA, CDR2 SQIVND (reference sequence). The CDR3 extends over 19 amino acids. V lost 6 bases, J lost 2 bases, and 14 bases stayed unmatched. Here the CDR3 reads CASSRGLAGDGGLTDTQYF. CDR3 DNA sequence: TGTGCCAGTAGCCGCGGACTAGCGGGAGATGGGGGCCTCACAGATACGCAGTATTTT.

The rearrangement uses TRBV11-1 and TRBJ2-5; 7 bases are shared with TRBD1. Germline V gives CDR1 SGHAT, CDR2 FQDESV (reference sequence). The CDR3 sequence is 13 residues long. V trimming: 5 bases; J trimming: 3 bases; junction bases outside the gene matches: 3. The chain's CDR3 is CASSHRGKETQYF. CDR3 DNA sequence: TGTGCCAGCAGCCACAGGGGAAAAGAGACCCAGTACTTC.

The V call is TRBV6-1, the J call TRBJ2-7; D perhaps matches TRBD1 (6 bases). V was shortened by 7 bases and J by 2 bases, with 18 bases between the two germline ends. Germline CDR1 and CDR2: MNHNS and SASEGT. This CDR3 has 15 residues. The CDR3 reads CASISTGGVTYEQYF. CDR3 sequence (DNA): TGTGCCAGCATTTCTACTGGGGGCGTTACCTACGAGCAGTACTTC.

J is TRBJ2-5 and V is TRBV5-1; the D gene is possibly TRBD1 (5 bases). Trimming removed 1 base at V and 4 bases at J, with 5 bases between. Germline V gene sequence: CDR1 SGHRS, CDR2 YFSETQ. The CDR3 sequence is 12 residues long. The CDR3 spells CASSLQGETQYF. The CDR3 nucleotides are TGCGCCAGCAGCTTGCAGGGAGAGACCCAGTACTTC. The full variable domain, in which reference TRBV5-1 and TRBJ2-5 provide the parts outside the CDR3, is KAGVTQTPRYLIKTRGQQVTLSCSPISGHRSVSWYQQTPGQGLQFLFEYFSETQRNKGNFPGRFSGRQFSNSRSEMNVSTLELGDSALYLCASSLQGETQYFGPGTRLLVL.

The chain recombines TRBV6-5 with TRBJ2-7; 7 positions agree with TRBD1. V shed 6 bases, J shed 1 base, and the junction held 6 bases outside the gene matches. This CDR3 comprises 14 residues. Germline V gene lookup returns CDR1 MNHEY and CDR2 SVGAGI. The chain's CDR3 is CASRKGALSYEQYF. CDR3 sequence (DNA): TGTGCCAGCAGAAAGGGGGCATTATCCTACGAGCAGTACTTC.